The sequence of this T cell receptor (beta chain) was determined in a study of neurological immune-mediated disorders. Study information: Relapsing-remitting disease affected roughly 31, and secondary progressive 3, of around 34 multiple sclerosis patients. Study-wide points: Phylogenetic grouping placed 18 of 34 multiple sclerosis patients' repertoires in one related-CDR3 cluster, a possible signature.

Points on this clonotype: What it recognizes is unknown.

The ends lost 4 bases at V and 0 bases at J; junction bases unmatched: 7. Germline CDR1 is SGHKS and CDR2 is YYEKEE (reference sequence). CDR3 length equals 17 residues. The cDNA came from 5'RACE, which used 10-nucleotide random UMIs. Every sequencing run generated over 180 million TCR-beta sequences from 15-18 subjects. TCRdb passed the 5' RACE reads through MiXCR, listing each CDR3 protein once. Of approximately 100,000 distinct CDR3 sequences in the sample, 3.5% were seen once. This sequence was found in a woman younger than 35 with multiple sclerosis. The sample consisted of PBMCs. The chain is built from TRBV5-5 and TRBJ2-1; 10 positions agree with TRBD2. As DNA, the CDR3 is TGTGCCAGCAGCCTATCAGCGGGGGGGTCCTCCTACAATGAGCAGTTCTTC. Its translation: CASSLSAGGSSYNEQFF.